The present T cell receptor beta chain was sequenced within a study of T cells in Graves' hyperthyroidism and ophthalmopathy. General study findings and limits: Ophthalmopathy and stable hyperthyroidism were separated by a 13 V-J model.

Any patient presenting with uncontrolled infection, other autoimmune disease, pregnancy or lactation was left out. TCR beta CDR3 regions were amplified from RNA transcripts. During a first-round RT-PCR of the TCR CDR3, the HTBI primer set was used. MiXCR, run by TCRdb on the multiplex PCR reads, gives a single entry per CDR3 protein. The sample contains 600,000 to 700,000 distinct CDR3 sequences, about 45% of which appear only once. Regarding this clonotype: Antigen unknown.

CDR3 size: 14 residues. Trimming pared 5 bases from V and 7 bases from J, leaving 12 bases between. Germline values: CDR1 SEHNR, CDR2 FQNEAQ (reference sequence). Sequenced material: peripheral blood or thyroid tissue (not recorded which). The chain couples TRBV7-9 to TRBJ1-6; possible D gene TRBD1, 5 bases. This sequence was found in an adult man with Graves' disease, either hyperthyroidism or ophthalmopathy (not recorded which). CDR3 residues: CASSTQAPNSPLHF. Written as DNA, the CDR3 is TGTGCCAGCAGCACACAGGCACCAAATTCACCCCTCCACTTT.